This T cell receptor (beta chain) was sequenced in a study of blood T cell repertoires in COVID-19. Source study methods: The assay estimated nucleated cells by amplifying reference gene primers. Only in-frame clones appear in the TCRdb table, and some are missing; sequencing was by immunoSEQ multiplex PCR. The V and J calls and the clone size are those of that table, but D and trimming were determined from the DNA. The sample has 150,000 to 200,000 clones, about 88% seen once; the top ten hold approximately 2.1%. This CDR3 is 13 amino acids long. CDR1 and CDR2 (germline): SQVTM, ANQGSEA. The V end was cut by 6 bases, the J end by 5 bases, with 16 bases between.

This sequence originates from a man between 65 and 79 years old with active or convalescent COVID-19. The sample taken for sequencing was peripheral blood. The V gene is TRBV29-1, the J gene TRBJ2-5; TRBD2 might be the D (5 bases). CDR3 sequence: CSVLGSFVETQYF. DNA of the CDR3: TGCAGCGTACTAGGTTCCTTCGTGGAGACCCAGTACTTC.